Each of the 16 T cell receptor beta chains below was sequenced from the same sample in a study of blood T cell repertoires in COVID-19 (TCRdb year 2020). Libraries were built with the immunoSEQ multiplex PCR assay. The table was pulled from immuneACCESS by TCRdb, which kept in-frame rearrangements only. Such tables lose some clones; where checked, under half of the loss comes from unresolved V genes, and the rest has no known cause. The sample table lists roughly 250,000 clones, around nine tenths of them with a count of one. The ten biggest clones cover approximately 2.1% of the sample. The sequenced material came from peripheral blood. These receptors came from a woman aged 40 to 50 who had recovered from COVID-19.

The V gene is TRBV5-1, the J gene TRBJ2-7; TRBD2 is a possible D gene (6 bases). V lost 7 bases and J 0 bases, leaving 11 bases between the germline ends. This CDR3 comprises 13 residues. Germline CDR1 reads SGHRS; CDR2 reads YFSETQ. In nucleotides, the CDR3 is TGCGCCAGCCGGAGGGCCGACTCCTACGAGCAGTACTTC. It codes for CASRRADSYEQYF.

The V and J genes are TRBV6-1 and TRBJ1-1, with TRBD1 identical over 8 bases. The CDR3 loop spans 12 amino acids. The germline gives CDR1 MNHNS, CDR2 SASEGT. The V segment lost 7 bases and the J segment 8 bases; nucleotides outside the gene matches: 6. The DNA for the CDR3 is TGTGCCAGCACCAAACAGGGGGGAGAAGCTTTCTTT. Protein product: CASTKQGGEAFF.

The CDR3 loop reads CASSPTSSGANVLTF. CDR3 sequence (DNA): TGTGCCAGCAGCCCCACCAGCTCTGGGGCCAACGTCCTGACTTTC. This sequence joins TRBV7-2 and TRBJ2-6, with D hard to call. Germline V lookup: CDR1 SGHTA, CDR2 FQGNSA. The V gene lost 5 bases and the J gene lost 0 bases, with 8 bases spanning the gap. The CDR3 has 15 amino acids. Full variable domain (remainder filled in from reference TRBV7-2 and TRBJ2-6): GAGVSQSPSNKVTEKGKDVELRCDPISGHTALYWYRQSLGQGLEFLIYFQGNSAPDKSGLPSDRFSAERTGGSVSTLTIQRTQQEDSAVYLCASSPTSSGANVLTFGAGSRLTVL.

The chain carries TRBV11-1 and TRBJ2-5; 8 nucleotides agree with TRBD1. The CDR3 has 16 residues. The germline V gene has CDR1 SGHAT and CDR2 FQDESV (reference sequence). V trimming: 4 bases; J trimming: 3 bases; junction bases outside the gene matches: 10. CDR3 protein: CASSYGPQQGEETQYF. CDR3 nucleotide sequence: TGTGCCAGCAGCTATGGACCCCAACAGGGGGAAGAGACCCAGTACTTC.

CDR3 in amino acids: CASSLAGVDTQYF. As DNA, the CDR3 is TGCGCCAGCAGCCTAGCAGGGGTAGATACGCAGTATTTT. The chain is built from TRBV4-1 and TRBJ2-3, with a tentative D call TRBD1 (6 bases). The V end lost 4 bases, the J end lost 5 bases, and 10 bases lay between the germline ends. This CDR3 spans 13 amino acids. CDR1 is MGHRA, CDR2 YSYEKL, per germline.

The gene calls are TRBV5-1 and TRBJ2-1; TRBD2 aligns across 16 bases. The CDR3 totals 17 residues. The J segment lost 5 bases and the V segment lost 3 bases, leaving 5 bases of the junction unmatched. Germline V gives CDR1 SGHRS, CDR2 YFSETQ. The CDR3 sequence is CASSSGLAGGPHNEQFF. The CDR3, as DNA: TGCGCCAGCAGCTCGGGACTAGCGGGAGGGCCTCACAATGAGCAGTTCTTC.

V gene TRBV15 combines with J gene TRBJ2-1, with 13 bases identical to TRBD2. The germline V gene encodes CDR1 LNHNV and CDR2 YYDKDF (reference sequence). J was trimmed by 9 bases and V by 0 bases; bases with no gene match: 8. The CDR3 totals 17 residues. CDR3: CATSRDRTSGRAAEQFF. The CDR3 region has the DNA TGTGCCACCAGCAGAGACCGTACTAGCGGGAGGGCCGCTGAGCAGTTCTTC.

The gene calls are TRBV6-2 or TRBV6-3 and TRBJ2-7; 7 bases line up with TRBD2. The CDR3 loop spans 14 amino acids. The V segment lost 2 bases and the J segment 4 bases; nucleotides outside the gene matches: 5. CDR1 is MNHEY, CDR2 SVGEGT, per germline. This chain's CDR3 is CASSYGLGGYEQYF. The CDR3 nucleotides are TGTGCCAGCAGTTACGGTCTGGGAGGGTACGAGCAGTACTTC.

This chain uses TRBV28 with TRBJ2-5, with 7 bases fitting TRBD1. The CDR3 sequence is 15 residues long. The germline V gene has CDR1 MDHEN and CDR2 SYDVKM. With 5 bases clipped from V and 3 bases from J, the junction kept 9 bases outside the gene matches. In DNA, the CDR3 is TGTGCCAGCAGTCCCCAGGGGGTTGAAAAAGAGACCCAGTACTTC. It translates to CASSPQGVEKETQYF.

The gene calls are TRBV21-1 and TRBJ2-5; no DNA check was done on the table's D call, TRBD2. TRBV21-1 is listed as a pseudogene. CDR3 length: 15 amino acids. The CDR3 here is CASSKGLREGETQYF. The CDR3 DNA reads TGTGCCAGCAGCAAAGGTCTCAGGGAGGGAGAGACCCAGTACTTC.

This chain joins TRBV27 and TRBJ1-2; the match to TRBD1 covers 9 bases. Germline CDR1 and CDR2: MNHEY and SMNVEV (reference sequence). Germline trimming cut 6 bases from V and 4 bases from J; bases unmatched to any gene: 6. This CDR3 region has 14 residues. The CDR3 nucleotides are TGTGCCAGCAGAGGGACAGGGTACTCCTATGGCTACACCTTC. It encodes CASRGTGYSYGYTF.

The CDR3 sequence is CASSPLRTGGFDEQFF. The CDR3 DNA is TGTGCCAGCAGCCCGCTTAGGACAGGGGGCTTTGATGAGCAGTTCTTC. V and J are TRBV7-8 and TRBJ2-1; 11 positions match TRBD1. The germline gives CDR1 SGHVS, CDR2 FQNEAQ. Unmatched junction bases numbered 11, after V lost 5 bases and J lost 8 bases. The length of the CDR3 is 16 residues.

This chain joins TRBV5-4 and TRBJ2-3; D might be TRBD1 (7 bases). Germline CDR1 is SGHNT and CDR2 is YYREEE (reference sequence). This CDR3 is built from 16 residues. Trimming took 4 bases from V and 0 from J, leaving 15 bases between them. The chain's CDR3 is CASSTPTGTSTDTQYF. CDR3 nucleotide sequence: TGTGCCAGCAGCACCCCGACAGGGACTAGCACAGATACGCAGTATTTT.

This clone was detected a few times. The rearrangement uses TRBV10-2 and TRBJ2-7; TRBD1 matches at 8 bases. The germline CDR1 and CDR2 sequences are WSHSY and SAAADI. The CDR3 has 15 residues. V was clipped by 0 bases and J by 4 bases; unmatched bases: 5. As DNA, the CDR3 is TGCGCCAGCAGTGAGTCGAACAGGGGGGTTTACGAGCAGTACTTC. Protein: CASSESNRGVYEQYF.

The chain is built from TRBV5-4 and TRBJ1-6, with 7 bases that match TRBD1. Germline CDR1 is SGHNT and CDR2 is YYREEE (reference sequence). This CDR3 is 18 amino acids long. With V trimmed by 4 bases and J by 7 bases, 17 bases remained unmatched. The CDR3 is CASSRKTVAGGDNSPLHF. The CDR3 nucleotides read TGTGCCAGCAGCCGAAAAACCGTTGCAGGGGGAGACAATTCACCCCTCCACTTT. Together with reference TRBV5-4 and TRBJ1-6, the CDR3 gives the full variable domain: ETGVTQSPTHLIKTRGQQVTLRCSSQSGHNTVSWYQQALGQGPQFIFQYYREEENGRGNFPPRFSGLQFPNYSSELNVNALELDDSALYLCASSRKTVAGGDNSPLHFGNGTRLTVT.

The J gene is TRBJ2-7, the V gene TRBV10-3; 9 nucleotides line up with TRBD1. This CDR3 spans 14 amino acids. Per germline, CDR1 ENHRY and CDR2 SYGVKD. V shed 2 bases, J shed 3 bases, and the junction held 2 bases outside the gene matches. CDR3 nucleotide sequence: TGTGCCATCAGTGAGACAGGGGGCCACTACGAGCAGTACTTC. This translates into CAISETGGHYEQYF.